The 23 T cell receptor beta chains given below trace back to one sample, sequenced in a study of STAT5B mutations in CD4+ large granular lymphocyte leukemia. The protocol was immunoSEQ multiplex PCR, while the TCRdb copy is restricted to in-frame clones and leaves out a portion. The data hold around 29,000 clones, with 79% observed a single time. Sample: CD4+ T cells from blood buffy coats. These receptors originate from a human donor in good health.

The chain links TRBV7-2 to TRBJ2-5; D may be TRBD1 or TRBD2 (6 bases each). The V end lost 4 bases, the J end lost 7 bases, and 16 bases lay between the germline ends. Germline CDR1 reads SGHTA; CDR2 reads FQGNSA. CDR3 length: 14 amino acids. The CDR3, as DNA: TGTGCCAGCAGCTGGGGGGCGGTCCGACCGACCCAGTACTTC. It is translated as CASSWGAVRPTQYF.

The rearrangement links TRBV18 to TRBJ2-7, with 8 bases aligning to TRBD1. The germline V gene has CDR1 KGHSH and CDR2 LQKENI. Unmatched junction bases numbered 2, after V lost 3 bases and J lost 4 bases. This CDR3 region has 13 residues. In DNA form, the CDR3 reads TGTGCCAGCTCACCCGGGACAGGTTACGAGCAGTACTTC. It specifies CASSPGTGYEQYF. Full variable domain (missing parts from reference TRBV18 and TRBJ2-7): NAGVMQNPRHLVRRRGQEARLRCSPMKGHSHVYWYRQLPEEGLKFMVYLQKENIIDESGMPKERFSAEFPKEGPSILRIQQVVRGDSAAYFCASSPGTGYEQYFGPGTRLTVT.

The chain joins TRBV2 to TRBJ2-1, with 10 bases identical to TRBD2. This CDR3 has 15 residues. The V gene end was trimmed by 7 bases and the J gene end by 10 bases; junction bases not matched to a gene: 13. The germline gives CDR1 SNHLY, CDR2 FYNNEI. The CDR3 loop reads CASTIRRLAGQEQFF. The CDR3 DNA follows: TGTGCCAGCACTATAAGGCGACTAGCGGGCCAGGAGCAGTTCTTC.

V gene TRBV19 combines with J gene TRBJ1-1; TRBD1 aligns across 7 bases. The length of the CDR3 is 14 residues. The V gene's germline CDR1 is LNHDA and CDR2 SQIVND (reference sequence). V was pared by 10 bases and J by 1 base, with 9 bases of the junction left unmatched. CDR3 sequence: CATIPGQRNTEAFF. The CDR3 bases are TGTGCCACCATCCCGGGACAGAGGAACACTGAAGCTTTCTTT.

The chain has TRBV10-3 and TRBJ1-6, with D tentatively TRBD1 (5 bases). This CDR3 spans 14 amino acids. Germline loops: CDR1 ENHRY, CDR2 SYGVKD. V was pared by 1 base and J by 7 bases, with 8 bases between. The CDR3 sequence is CAISELGTNSPLHF. The CDR3, as DNA: TGTGCCATCAGTGAGTTGGGGACCAATTCACCCCTCCACTTT.

The chain joins TRBV19 to TRBJ1-1; 9 bases are shared with TRBD1. Germline V lookup: CDR1 LNHDA, CDR2 SQIVND (reference sequence). J gave up 11 bases and V 7 bases, and 11 bases lay outside the gene matches. The CDR3 contains 13 residues. The CDR3 region has the DNA TGTGCCAGTACCCCGGGACAGGGTGAAAAGGCTTTCTTT. As protein: CASTPGQGEKAFF.

This sequence joins TRBV5-1 and TRBJ2-1, with 14 bases aligning to TRBD2. There are 16 residues in the CDR3. Germline values: CDR1 SGHRS, CDR2 YFSETQ. V was clipped by 2 bases and J by 4 bases; unmatched bases: 2. The CDR3 region is CASSFGTSGGYNEQFF. CDR3 coding DNA: TGCGCCAGCAGCTTCGGGACTAGCGGGGGTTACAATGAGCAGTTCTTC.

In this sample, this clone turned up a few times. The CDR3 coding sequence is TGTGCCAGTAGCCTGTGGGGGGCAAAACTGTTTTTT. Its translation: CASSLWGAKLFF. J is TRBJ1-4 and V is TRBV19; D perhaps matches TRBD1 (6 bases). Trimming removed 6 bases at V and 10 bases at J, with 12 bases between. Germline V gene data show CDR1 as LNHDA and CDR2 as SQIVND (reference sequence). The CDR3 length is 12 residues.

This clone appeared a few times. The V and J genes are TRBV7-2 and TRBJ1-6; TRBD1 is a possible D gene (6 bases). V shed 5 bases and J shed 8 bases, with 13 bases lying between them. This CDR3 region has 14 residues. The germline V gene encodes CDR1 SGHTA and CDR2 FQGNSA. The CDR3 reads CASSAQGADSPLHF. CDR3 bases: TGTGCCAGCAGCGCACAGGGTGCGGATTCACCCCTCCACTTT.

This chain joins TRBV4-1 and TRBJ1-1; no firm D call. V lost 4 bases to trimming and J lost 3 bases, with 9 bases between them. Germline assignment: CDR1 MGHRA and CDR2 YSYEKL. The CDR3 extends over 13 amino acids. This CDR3 is CASSPATYTEAFF. As DNA, the CDR3 is TGCGCCAGCAGCCCCGCTACCTACACTGAAGCTTTCTTT.

V gene TRBV4-1 combines with J gene TRBJ2-7; D may correspond to TRBD1 or TRBD2 (5 bases each). Trimming stripped 0 bases from V and 2 bases from J, with 11 bases between. CDR3 size: 15 residues. CDR1 MGHRA and CDR2 YSYEKL come from the germline V gene. This CDR3 reads CASSQESGTPYEQYF. CDR3 coding DNA: TGCGCCAGCAGCCAAGAATCAGGGACCCCCTACGAGCAGTACTTC.

This rearrangement joins TRBV6-5 to TRBJ2-1; D remains unclear. The germline V and J ends were trimmed by 6 bases and 6 bases, with 15 bases remaining between them. Germline V gene sequence: CDR1 MNHEY, CDR2 SVGAGI. This CDR3 is 14 amino acids long. CDR3 sequence (DNA): TGTGCCAGCAGCCGCCCGGTACAGCCCAATGAGCAGTTCTTC. This codes for CASSRPVQPNEQFF.

This clone appeared a single time. V gene TRBV5-4 combines with J gene TRBJ2-2; TRBD2 matches at 7 bases. The germline CDR1 and CDR2 sequences are SGHNT and YYREEE (reference sequence). CDR3 length: 17 residues. The J segment lost 8 bases and the V segment lost 0 bases, leaving 13 bases of the junction unmatched. As DNA, the CDR3 is TGTGCCAGCAGCTTGGGCATCCCCAGCGGGGCCGGGGGGGAGCTGTTTTTT. Its translation is CASSLGIPSGAGGELFF.

This chain connects TRBV21-1 to TRBJ2-7; the table's TRBD2 call for D was not verified on the DNA. TRBV21-1 is classified as a pseudogene. The CDR3 has 11 amino acids. The DNA for the CDR3 is TGTGCCAGCAGCAAACCTTACGAGCAGTACTTC. It encodes CASSKPYEQYF.

This clone occurred a few times. The chain combines TRBV6-5 with TRBJ2-1; either TRBD1 or TRBD2 may fit D (6 bases each). CDR1 and CDR2 from the germline V gene are MNHEY and SVGAGI. V dropped 6 bases and J dropped 3 bases, with 15 bases sitting between them. The CDR3 is made up of 15 amino acids. The CDR3 nucleotides are TGTGCCAGCAGCCCCCTACAGGGAGGCTACAATGAGCAGTTCTTC. Its translation: CASSPLQGGYNEQFF.

CDR3 loop: CASSTSDRQNTEAFF. The CDR3 DNA is TGTGCCAGCAGCACCAGTGACAGGCAGAACACTGAAGCTTTCTTT. The chain joins TRBV9 to TRBJ1-1; D is possibly TRBD1 (6 bases). Per germline, CDR1 SGDLS and CDR2 YYNGEE. The CDR3 spans 15 residues. Trimming took off 4 bases at V and 1 base at J, with 14 bases between the two ends. The full variable domain, in which reference TRBV9 and TRBJ1-1 provide the parts outside the CDR3, is DSGVTQTPKHLITATGQRVTLRCSPRSGDLSVYWYQQSLDQGLQFLIQYYNGEERAKGNILERFSAQQFPDLHSELNLSSLELGDSALYFCASSTSDRQNTEAFFGQGTRLTVV.

This clone has just one count. The rearrangement uses TRBV6-5 and TRBJ2-5, with 7 bases lining up with TRBD1. The J call may be in error: the DNA end matches TRBJ2-7 better. This CDR3 is built from 14 residues. Germline V gene data show CDR1 as MNHEY and CDR2 as SVGAGI. The DNA of the CDR3 is TGTGCCAGCAGAGAGGGGGCAGTATCCTACGAGCAGTACTTC. Amino acid sequence: CASREGAVSYEQYF.

This chain joins TRBV11-1 and TRBJ2-5; D perhaps matches TRBD2 (5 bases). CDR1 SGHAT and CDR2 FQDESV come from the germline V gene (reference sequence). This CDR3 comprises 16 residues. Between the trimmed V and J ends, which lost 5 bases and 1 base, there was a span of 17 bases. Here the CDR3 reads CASSGRGRRPQETQYF. For the CDR3, the DNA is TGTGCCAGCAGCGGGAGAGGACGTCGCCCCCAAGAGACCCAGTACTTC. Variable domain in full (rest from reference TRBV11-1 and TRBJ2-5): EAEVAQSPRYKITEKSQAVAFWCDPISGHATLYWYRQILGQGPELLVQFQDESVVDDSQLPKDRFSAERLKGVDSTLKIQPAELGDSAMYLCASSGRGRRPQETQYFGPGTRLLVL.

The V gene is TRBV18, the J gene TRBJ2-1; D is unresolved. The CDR3 is 17 residues long. Germline V CDR1 and CDR2: KGHSH, LQKENI. V dropped 2 bases and J dropped 3 bases, with 17 bases sitting between them. The CDR3 nucleotides read TGTGCCAGCTCACCAAGCCTTACCACGTCCCGCTACAATGAGCAGTTCTTC. Residues: CASSPSLTTSRYNEQFF.

This rearrangement joins TRBV7-2 to TRBJ2-3; possibly TRBD2 for D (6 bases). This CDR3 contains 15 residues. Looked up from germline, CDR1 is SGHTA and CDR2 is FQGNSA. Deletions cut 5 bases from V and 2 bases from J, with 14 bases between. For the CDR3, the DNA is TGTGCCAGCAGCGCCCGGGACTTCAACACAGATACGCAGTATTTT. It codes for CASSARDFNTDTQYF.

CDR3: CASSPVAGMNTEAFF. CDR3 bases: TGTGCCAGCTCACCAGTCGCGGGGATGAACACTGAAGCTTTCTTT. The chain links TRBV18 to TRBJ1-1, with D hard to call. The germline CDR1 and CDR2 sequences are KGHSH and LQKENI. The CDR3 has 15 residues. The germline V and J ends were trimmed by 2 bases and 0 bases, with 10 bases remaining between them.

This clone was detected only once. This chain joins TRBV21-1 and TRBJ1-2; TRBD1, the table's D call, lacks a check against the DNA. TRBV21-1 is described as a pseudogene. The CDR3 runs to 14 residues. CDR3 DNA: TGTGCCAGCAGCAAGGGGCGGCGGCTGGGAGGCTACACCTTC. Protein: CASSKGRRLGGYTF.

This chain uses TRBV7-9 with TRBJ1-1; TRBD1 is a possible D gene (5 bases). The V end was cut by 5 bases, the J end by 1 base, with 11 bases between. The length of the CDR3 is 14 residues. Germline assignment: CDR1 SEHNR and CDR2 FQNEAQ (reference sequence). CDR3 residues: CASSPITGNTEAFF. For the CDR3, the DNA is TGTGCCAGCAGCCCTATTACAGGGAACACTGAAGCTTTCTTT. The complete variable domain, with remaining parts taken from reference TRBV7-9 and TRBJ1-1, reads DTGVSQNPRHKITKRGQNVTFRCDPISEHNRLYWYRQTLGQGPEFLTYFQNEAQLEKSRLLSDRFSAERPKGSFSTLEIQRTEQGDSAMYLCASSPITGNTEAFFGQGTRLTVV.